The 13 T cell receptor beta chains reported below all come from one sample, sequenced in a study of patients and donors after allogeneic stem cell transplantation. TCRdb reprocessed the RT-PCR reads with MiXCR, giving one entry per CDR3 protein. The sample lists about 110,000 distinct CDR3 sequences; 35% were seen once. The sequencing input was blood, either unsorted or a sorted T cell fraction (not recorded which). Source of these receptors: a human donor who was either an allogeneic HSCT recipient or a stem cell or donor lymphocyte infusion donor (not recorded which). It is not recorded whose cells these are; they may come from a transplant donor.

The gene calls are TRBV20-1 and TRBJ1-2, with 7 bases lining up with TRBD1. Germline V lookup: CDR1 DFQATT, CDR2 SNEGSKA (reference sequence). Trimming at V came to 1 base and at J to 3 bases, leaving 2 bases not matched to a gene. The CDR3 loop spans 13 amino acids. CDR3 DNA: TGCAGTGCTAGAGCCACAGGGGACTATGGCTACACCTTC. Protein product: CSARATGDYGYTF.

This chain joins TRBV6-6 and TRBJ2-7, with 7 bases identical to TRBD1. The CDR3 has 12 residues. From germline, CDR1 is MNHNY and CDR2 SVGAGI (reference sequence). Unmatched junction bases numbered 5, after V lost 6 bases and J lost 6 bases. The CDR3 nucleotides are TGTGCCAGCAGACCCCGGGACAGCGAGCAGTACTTC. Amino acids: CASRPRDSEQYF.

This sequence joins TRBV12-3 or TRBV12-4 and TRBJ2-7, with 12 bases aligning to TRBD2. CDR3 length: 14 residues. Trimming at V came to 5 bases and at J to 3 bases, leaving 2 bases not matched to a gene. CDR3 amino acids: CASSQTSGSYEQYF. In DNA form, the CDR3 reads TGTGCCAGCAGTCAGACTAGCGGGAGCTACGAGCAGTACTTC.

This clonotype was counted between two and nine times. The chain uses TRBV6-5 and TRBJ2-6, with D perhaps being TRBD1 or TRBD2 (5 bases each). Germline loops: CDR1 MNHEY, CDR2 SVGAGI. V lost 0 bases to trimming and J lost 2 bases, with 5 bases between them. The CDR3 has 15 residues. The CDR3: CASSYSGAGANVLTF. The CDR3 DNA reads TGTGCCAGCAGTTACTCGGGGGCTGGGGCCAACGTCCTGACTTTC.

This clonotype showed up just a few times. The chain uses TRBV12-3 or TRBV12-4 and TRBJ2-4; D could derive from TRBD1 or TRBD2 (6 bases each). The V and J ends lost 3 bases and 1 base respectively, with 13 bases between them. This CDR3 has 16 residues. The DNA for the CDR3 is TGTGCCAGCAGTTTTAGGGGGGCCTACGCCAAAAACATTCAGTACTTC. Protein: CASSFRGAYAKNIQYF.

This sequence joins TRBV12-3 or TRBV12-4 and TRBJ2-3; D is undetermined. This CDR3 has 14 amino acids. V lost 2 bases and J lost 2, with 8 bases in between. The CDR3 is CASSLLRFTDTQYF. In DNA, the CDR3 is TGTGCCAGCAGTTTACTCCGCTTCACAGATACGCAGTATTTT.

The chain combines TRBV27 with TRBJ1-1; D unclear. Per germline, CDR1 MNHEY and CDR2 SMNVEV (reference sequence). The CDR3 has 17 amino acids. V gave up 1 base and J gave up 1 base, with 16 bases separating them. The CDR3 DNA sequence: TGTGCCAGCAGTTTATTTCCGCCCCCGGTCCGGAACACTGAAGCTTTCTTT. It is translated as CASSLFPPPVRNTEAFF.

This clonotype has a handful of counts. The V gene is TRBV29-1, the J gene TRBJ2-3; D remains ambiguous. V lost 7 bases and J 3 bases, leaving 20 bases between the germline ends. Per the germline V gene, CDR1 is SQVTM and CDR2 is ANQGSEA. The CDR3 is 15 amino acids. The CDR3 region is CSAKWSQDTTDTQYF. CDR3 nucleotide sequence: TGCAGCGCCAAATGGTCCCAAGATACTACAGATACGCAGTATTTT.

The gene calls are TRBV11-2 and TRBJ2-3; no clear D gene. V was clipped by 2 bases and J by 2 bases, with 8 bases between them. Germline V gene data show CDR1 as SGHAT and CDR2 as FQNNGV. The CDR3 length is 14 residues. The CDR3 bases are TGTGCCAGCAGCTTAAGGCCTTACACAGATACGCAGTATTTT. Its protein is CASSLRPYTDTQYF. The whole variable domain, remainder taken from reference TRBV11-2 and TRBJ2-3, is EAGVAQSPRYKIIEKRQSVAFWCNPISGHATLYWYQQILGQGPKLLIQFQNNGVVDDSQLPKDRFSAERLKGVDSTLKIQPAKLEDSAVYLCASSLRPYTDTQYFGPGTRLTVL.

This clonotype was seen a few times. The chain uses TRBV6-5 and TRBJ1-2; D may be TRBD1 (6 bases). The V gene lost 6 bases and the J gene lost 0 bases, with 17 bases spanning the gap. In germline, CDR1 is MNHEY, CDR2 SVGAGI. The CDR3 is 16 amino acids. CDR3 bases: TGTGCCAGCAGGTCTCCCACCGGGACAACTAACTATGGCTACACCTTC. Translation gives CASRSPTGTTNYGYTF.

The chain uses TRBV2 and TRBJ2-1; no firm D call. This CDR3 is 14 amino acids long. Germline V lookup: CDR1 SNHLY, CDR2 FYNNEI. Between the trimmed V and J ends, which lost 6 bases and 8 bases, there was a span of 17 bases. The CDR3 nucleotides read TGTGCCAGCAGGCCCGATTCCGGTGGCTATGAGCAGTTCTTC. It encodes CASRPDSGGYEQFF.

The rearrangement uses TRBV21-1 and TRBJ2-1; the D segment call TRBD2 is taken from the table without a DNA check. TRBV21-1 corresponds to a pseudogene. The CDR3 spans 16 residues. The CDR3 region has the DNA TGTGCCAGCAGCCCAAAGAGGCTAGCGGGATACAATGAGCAGTTCTTC. Amino acids: CASSPKRLAGYNEQFF.

The rearrangement links TRBV6-2 or TRBV6-3 to TRBJ2-7, with D possibly being TRBD2 (6 bases). This CDR3 contains 15 residues. V dropped 6 bases and J dropped 4 bases, with 19 bases sitting between them. Germline V gene lookup returns CDR1 MNHEY and CDR2 SVGEGT. The CDR3 coding sequence is TGTGCCAGCAGCGACCCAGGCGGGAACCCATACGAGCAGTACTTC. This translates into CASSDPGGNPYEQYF.